This T cell receptor (beta chain) was captured in a study of PD-1 blockade in mismatch repair-deficient tumors. About the research overall: Patients had approximately 12 mismatch repair-deficient cancer types, all previously treated and progressing.

Method: immunoSEQ multiplex PCR; TCRdb's copy keeps in-frame clones and lacks some. The repertoire holds 120,000 or so clones, with 85% to 90% as singletons. Germline assignment: CDR1 DFQATT and CDR2 SNEGSKA (reference sequence). V shed 3 bases and J shed 7 bases, with 7 bases lying between them. The CDR3 sequence is 10 residues long. General study findings and limits: After pembrolizumab, tumor-resident clones rose rapidly, then generally contracted before radiologic responses.

A few counts support this clone. As yet, its antigen is unknown. All patients were mismatch repair deficient, assessed by either PCR or immunohistochemistry. Specimen: peripheral blood, collected 44 weeks after starting pembrolizumab. The V and J genes are TRBV20-1 and TRBJ2-7; D gene uncertain. The origin of this receptor is an adult with mismatch repair-deficient cancer. DNA of the CDR3: TGCAGTGCTAGTCCCTTTGAGCAGTACTTC. Protein: CSASPFEQYF.